This T cell receptor (beta chain) comes out of a study of glioma-infiltrating T cells after dendritic cell vaccination. Across the whole study: Samples are from glioblastoma patients in Phase I and II dendritic cell vaccine trials. At biweekly intervals, patients got three intradermal dendritic cell vaccine injections.

Described time point: after dendritic cell vaccination, including at tumor progression/relapse. The CDR3 spans 13 residues. The V gene lost 4 bases and the J gene lost 7 bases, with 12 bases spanning the gap. From germline, CDR1 is SGHDT and CDR2 YYEEEE. Measured with immunoSEQ multiplex PCR; TCRdb has only the in-frame clones, and not every one. The top ten clones hold 15% to 17% of a sample with 55,000 to 75,000 clones, roughly 83% of them seen once. The TCR comes from a human donor with glioblastoma. The chain combines TRBV5-6 with TRBJ1-5, with TRBD1 as a possible D gene (6 bases). This specimen was blood, taken after dendritic cell vaccination. The CDR3 sequence is CASSQGRWQPQHF. The CDR3 DNA is TGTGCCAGCAGCCAGGGGCGCTGGCAGCCCCAGCATTTT. Filled out from reference TRBV5-6 and TRBJ1-5, the complete variable domain reads DAGVTQSPTHLIKTRGQQVTLRCSPKSGHDTVSWYQQALGQGPQFIFQYYEEEERQRGNFPDRFSGHQFPNYSSELNVNALLLGDSALYLCASSQGRWQPQHFGDGTRLSIL.